The 17 T cell receptor beta chains presented below share a single source sample, sequenced in a study of T cell responses to AZD1222 COVID-19 vaccine. Sequencing used immunoSEQ multiplex PCR; TCRdb keeps in-frame clones, though not all of them. The table has more than 85,000 clones, 94% seen once. Sequencing was performed on peripheral blood, taken 28 days after the second AZD1222 dose. These receptors were collected from an adult who received the AZD1222 COVID-19 vaccine.

This chain connects TRBV29-1 to TRBJ1-5, with 8 bases matching TRBD1. Losses at the gene ends were 4 bases for V and 4 bases for J; bases not matched to a gene: 6. The CDR3 contains 14 residues. Germline CDR1 SQVTM, CDR2 ANQGSEA. The CDR3 DNA follows: TGCAGCGTTGGTGACAGGGGCAATAATCAGCCCCAGCATTTT. Protein: CSVGDRGNNQPQHF.

The chain is built from TRBV9 and TRBJ1-1; the D gene is possibly TRBD1 (5 bases). V lost 3 bases and J 7 bases, leaving 10 bases between the germline ends. Germline V gene data show CDR1 as SGDLS and CDR2 as YYNGEE. This CDR3 has 12 residues. CDR3 coding DNA: TGTGCCAGCAGCGGTCAGGGAAATGAAGCTTTCTTT. It translates to CASSGQGNEAFF.

The rearrangement links TRBV2 to TRBJ1-2; perhaps TRBD1 as D (6 bases). Germline values: CDR1 SNHLY, CDR2 FYNNEI. The CDR3 spans 13 residues. Between the trimmed V and J ends, which lost 5 bases and 4 bases, there was a span of 11 bases. CDR3 bases: TGTGCCAGCAGTCCAAGACAGGTCTATGGCTACACCTTC. This sequence encodes CASSPRQVYGYTF. Full variable domain (remainder filled in from reference TRBV2 and TRBJ1-2): EPEVTQTPSHQVTQMGQEVILRCVPISNHLYFYWYRQILGQKVEFLVSFYNNEISEKSEIFDDQFSVERPDGSNFTLKIRSTKLEDSAMYFCASSPRQVYGYTFGSGTRLTVV.

This sequence joins TRBV19 and TRBJ1-1; 8 nucleotides agree with TRBD1. The V gene end was trimmed by 6 bases and the J gene end by 2 bases; junction bases not matched to a gene: 8. In germline, CDR1 is LNHDA, CDR2 SQIVND (reference sequence). The CDR3 is 15 amino acids. The CDR3 reads CASSILDRGNTEAFF. DNA of the CDR3: TGTGCCAGTAGCATACTCGACAGGGGAAACACTGAAGCTTTCTTT.

The chain uses TRBV18 and TRBJ1-4; D possibly corresponds to TRBD1 (5 bases). The CDR3 sequence is 17 residues long. From germline, CDR1 is KGHSH and CDR2 LQKENI. V lost 3 bases and J 7 bases, leaving 21 bases between the germline ends. The CDR3 region has the DNA TGTGCCAGCTCACCGCCGGCAGGGAAGGGGTTCGGTGAAAAACTGTTTTTT. This sequence encodes CASSPPAGKGFGEKLFF.

The chain is built from TRBV6-5 and TRBJ2-1; D uncertain. The V gene lost 6 bases and the J gene lost 5 bases, with 11 bases spanning the gap. The CDR3 loop spans 13 amino acids. The germline V gene has CDR1 MNHEY and CDR2 SVGAGI. CDR3: CASSPRWHNEQFF. CDR3 coding DNA: TGTGCCAGCAGCCCAAGGTGGCACAATGAGCAGTTCTTC.

The rearrangement joins TRBV29-1 to TRBJ1-2; 7 nucleotides agree with TRBD1. With 5 bases clipped from V and 4 bases from J, the junction kept 10 bases outside the gene matches. The germline V gene encodes CDR1 SQVTM and CDR2 ANQGSEA. CDR3 length: 14 amino acids. CDR3 DNA sequence: TGCAGCGTTAAAAGGGACAGTACCTTCTATGGCTACACCTTC. Residues: CSVKRDSTFYGYTF.

This chain uses TRBV7-9 with TRBJ1-2, with D perhaps TRBD1 (5 bases). V lost 2 bases, J lost 8 bases, and 15 bases lay in between. The CDR3 length is 14 residues. CDR1 and CDR2 (germline): SEHNR, FQNEAQ (reference sequence). As DNA, the CDR3 is TGTGCCAGCAGCTTATCGTGGAGGGACTCGGGCTACACCTTC. It specifies CASSLSWRDSGYTF.

This sequence joins TRBV6-5 and TRBJ1-1; D unresolved. V lost 4 bases to trimming and J lost 2 bases, with 11 bases between them. This CDR3 spans 14 amino acids. CDR1 and CDR2 (germline): MNHEY, SVGAGI. CDR3 residues: CASSLGGINTEAFF. The CDR3 DNA reads as TGTGCCAGCAGTTTGGGAGGGATTAACACTGAAGCTTTCTTT.

The V and J genes are TRBV5-1 and TRBJ2-1; 11 positions agree with TRBD2. V dropped 3 bases and J dropped 5; count of bases not matched to a gene: 4. CDR1 is SGHRS, CDR2 YFSETQ, per germline. The CDR3 is made up of 15 amino acids. In DNA, the CDR3 is TGCGCCAGCAGCTCCGGACTAGCGGGCCACAATGAGCAGTTCTTC. Encoded protein: CASSSGLAGHNEQFF.

This chain links TRBV5-1 with TRBJ2-2; no definite D call. Looked up from germline, CDR1 is SGHRS and CDR2 is YFSETQ. The CDR3 is 11 amino acids. V lost 7 bases and J 4 bases, leaving 5 bases between the germline ends. The CDR3 sequence is CASGSTGELFF. The CDR3 DNA reads TGCGCCAGCGGTAGCACCGGGGAGCTGTTTTTT.

This clone was found a few times. V and J are TRBV6-6 and TRBJ2-1; D call uncertain. This CDR3 has 11 amino acids. CDR1 is MNHNY, CDR2 SVGAGI, per germline (reference sequence). V dropped 6 bases and J dropped 8 bases, with 8 bases sitting between them. CDR3 sequence (DNA): TGTGCCAGCAGCCAGAAGGATGAGCAGTTCTTC. Translated: CASSQKDEQFF.

The chain uses TRBV5-8 and TRBJ1-4; D is unresolved. CDR3 length equals 14 residues. CDR1 and CDR2 from the germline V gene are SGHTS and YDEGEE. V shed 7 bases and J shed 1 base, with 11 bases lying between them. The CDR3 coding sequence is TGTGCCAGCGGACGTTGGGGAACTAATGAAAAACTGTTTTTT. It encodes CASGRWGTNEKLFF.

The chain joins TRBV2 to TRBJ1-5, with unresolved D. CDR3 length equals 20 residues. Germline CDR1 and CDR2: SNHLY and FYNNEI. The V end lost 2 bases, the J end lost 1 base, and 24 bases lay between the germline ends. As DNA, the CDR3 is TGTGCCAGCAGTGAATCGGTTACCCCTCGCATTTTGTCCAGCAATCAGCCCCAGCATTTT. Protein product: CASSESVTPRILSSNQPQHF.

This sequence joins TRBV19 and TRBJ1-5, with D possibly being TRBD1 (6 bases). Per germline, CDR1 LNHDA and CDR2 SQIVND (reference sequence). V lost 5 bases to trimming and J lost 9 bases, with 17 bases between them. CDR3 length: 14 amino acids. Here the CDR3 reads CASSPGTRTRPQHF. The CDR3, as DNA: TGTGCCAGTAGTCCCGGGACACGGACAAGGCCCCAGCATTTT. Variable domain in full (rest from reference TRBV19 and TRBJ1-5): DGGITQSPKYLFRKEGQNVTLSCEQNLNHDAMYWYRQDPGQGLRLIYYSQIVNDFQKGDIAEGYSVSREKKESFPLTVTSAQKNPTAFYLCASSPGTRTRPQHFGDGTRLSIL.

The chain's CDR3 is CAVPHGPGTDTQYF. As DNA, the CDR3 is TGTGCCGTACCGCATGGGCCGGGCACAGATACGCAGTATTTT. The chain carries TRBV5-4 and TRBJ2-3; D is unclear. V was clipped by 10 bases and J by 1 base, with 16 bases between them. CDR3 length: 14 residues. Germline loops: CDR1 SGHNT, CDR2 YYREEE (reference sequence).

This sequence joins TRBV19 and TRBJ1-1; 10 nucleotides line up with TRBD1. J was trimmed by 0 bases and V by 5 bases; bases with no gene match: 6. The germline gives CDR1 LNHDA, CDR2 SQIVND (reference sequence). The length of the CDR3 is 16 residues. The CDR3 DNA sequence: TGTGCCAGTAGTCTACGGACAGGGGGGATGAACACTGAAGCTTTCTTT. Translating it yields CASSLRTGGMNTEAFF. Filled out from reference TRBV19 and TRBJ1-1, the complete variable domain reads DGGITQSPKYLFRKEGQNVTLSCEQNLNHDAMYWYRQDPGQGLRLIYYSQIVNDFQKGDIAEGYSVSREKKESFPLTVTSAQKNPTAFYLCASSLRTGGMNTEAFFGQGTRLTVV.